These 25 T cell receptor beta chains came from one sample sequenced in a study of shared clonotypes between healthy human individuals (dated by TCRdb to 2018 to 2020). The library was obtained by the immunoSEQ multiplex PCR assay. TCRdb obtained this table from immuneACCESS and retained in-frame rearrangements with V and J assigned. These tables miss some clones; where compared with another copy, unresolved V genes account for less than half of the shortfall, and the remainder is unexplained. Here the sample has around 620,000 clones; approximately 95% occur a single time. Of the sample, about 0.11% is held by the ten largest clones. CD8 naive samples consisted of CD45RO-negative cells that were positively selected for CCR7, yielding a CD45RA+CCR7+ population without TemRA cells. Material: naive CD8+ T cells sorted from blood. The sample's cell subset or site label, in plain terms: CD45RA+CCR7+. The receptors derive from a woman under 40 in good health.

This sequence joins TRBV28 and TRBJ1-1; TRBD1 might be the D (6 bases). Trimming cost V 2 bases and J 4 bases, with 11 bases left between them. There are 14 residues in the CDR3. Germline CDR1 reads MDHEN; CDR2 reads SYDVKM. The CDR3 nucleotides read TGTGCCAGCAGTTTAGACAGGATGGGCACTGAAGCTTTCTTT. Its protein is CASSLDRMGTEAFF.

This sequence joins TRBV11-2 and TRBJ1-4, with D possibly TRBD1 on 6 matching bases. Trimming removed 2 bases from V and 6 bases from J, with 25 bases in between. Germline V lookup: CDR1 SGHAT, CDR2 FQNNGV. The CDR3 is 19 amino acids. CDR3 nucleotide sequence: TGTGCCAGCAGCTTATTCAACGGCACAGGGTGGTTTTTCGATGAAAAACTGTTTTTT. Amino acids: CASSLFNGTGWFFDEKLFF.

The CDR3 loop reads CASSPQGLAGGRYEQYF. The CDR3 DNA reads TGTGCCAGCAGTCCACAGGGACTAGCGGGAGGGCGCTACGAGCAGTACTTC. The chain has TRBV27 and TRBJ2-7; the match to TRBD2 covers 16 bases. The CDR3 loop spans 17 amino acids. J gave up 3 bases and V 5 bases, and 7 bases lay outside the gene matches. From germline, CDR1 is MNHEY and CDR2 SMNVEV (reference sequence).

The rearrangement links TRBV4-1 to TRBJ1-1, with 7 bases identical to TRBD1. Trimming at V came to 4 bases and at J to 7 bases, leaving 6 bases not matched to a gene. The CDR3 runs 13 residues. Germline V gene lookup returns CDR1 MGHRA and CDR2 YSYEKL. DNA for the CDR3: TGCGCCAGCAGCCGAGACAGGGTAGGTGAAGCTTTCTTT. Residues: CASSRDRVGEAFF.

V is TRBV19 and J is TRBJ2-3; D remains ambiguous. V dropped 2 bases and J dropped 0 bases, with 9 bases sitting between them. The CDR3 runs 15 residues. The germline V gene has CDR1 LNHDA and CDR2 SQIVND (reference sequence). CDR3 residues: CASSIIRDSTDTQYF. CDR3 nucleotides: TGTGCCAGTAGTATAATAAGGGATAGCACAGATACGCAGTATTTT.

The rearrangement joins TRBV9 to TRBJ2-1, with 10 bases fitting TRBD2. The CDR3 length is 14 residues. In germline, CDR1 is SGDLS, CDR2 YYNGEE. V gave up 3 bases and J gave up 6 bases; unmatched junction bases: 3. The DNA of the CDR3 is TGTGCCAGCAGCGCAGCGGGAGGGCCCAATGAGCAGTTCTTC. Translating gives CASSAAGGPNEQFF.

The J gene is TRBJ2-1, the V gene TRBV19, with 13 bases matching TRBD2. Trimming at V came to 6 bases and at J to 2 bases, leaving 10 bases not matched to a gene. The CDR3 is 18 amino acids. CDR1 LNHDA and CDR2 SQIVND come from the germline V gene (reference sequence). The CDR3 spells CASSPGLAGWGTYNEQFF. DNA for the CDR3: TGTGCCAGTAGCCCGGGACTAGCGGGATGGGGCACCTACAATGAGCAGTTCTTC.

CDR3 coding DNA: TGTGCCAGTACGCCGGGAAGCCTTAGGGATGAGCAGTTCTTC. Residues: CASTPGSLRDEQFF. The chain couples TRBV19 to TRBJ2-1; a weak D match, TRBD2 (5 bases). Germline loops: CDR1 LNHDA, CDR2 SQIVND (reference sequence). Trimming took 7 bases from V and 8 from J, leaving 18 bases between them. This CDR3 is 14 amino acids long.

As concerns this clone: The junction departs from germline at one end; a sequencing error may be responsible. The chain joins TRBV27 to TRBJ1-2, with TRBD1 matching 9 bases. Germline CDR1 and CDR2: MNHEY and SMNVEV (reference sequence). The CDR3 length is 15 residues. The CDR3 region is CVSRDTGGLNYGYTF. The DNA of the CDR3 is TGTGTCAGCAGGGATACAGGGGGCCTTAACTATGGCTACACCTTC.

The chain combines TRBV27 with TRBJ2-7; 7 bases line up with TRBD1. There are 15 residues in the CDR3. Germline V gene lookup returns CDR1 MNHEY and CDR2 SMNVEV (reference sequence). V gave up 6 bases and J gave up 0 bases; unmatched junction bases: 8. The CDR3 DNA is TGTGCCAGCAGACAGACAGGGACCGGCTCCTACGAGCAGTACTTC. Amino acids: CASRQTGTGSYEQYF.

The V gene is TRBV5-1, the J gene TRBJ1-1; 7 nucleotides line up with TRBD1. The length of the CDR3 is 16 residues. Germline V gives CDR1 SGHRS, CDR2 YFSETQ. The ends lost 0 bases at V and 1 base at J; junction bases unmatched: 6. The chain's CDR3 is CASSLDARGENTEAFF. As DNA, the CDR3 is TGCGCCAGCAGCTTGGACGCCAGGGGGGAGAACACTGAAGCTTTCTTT.

The chain combines TRBV4-2 with TRBJ2-7; TRBD2 aligns across 11 bases. The CDR3 extends over 15 amino acids. V trimming: 0 bases; J trimming: 4 bases; junction bases outside the gene matches: 2. Per the germline V gene, CDR1 is LGHNA and CDR2 is YNFKEQ. In nucleotides, the CDR3 is TGTGCCAGCAGCCAAGAGGGGACTAGCGGTTACGAGCAGTACTTC. Encoded protein: CASSQEGTSGYEQYF.

This rearrangement joins TRBV27 to TRBJ2-1; 9 bases line up with TRBD2. Losses at the gene ends were 2 bases for V and 6 bases for J; bases not matched to a gene: 8. Germline V gene sequence: CDR1 MNHEY, CDR2 SMNVEV (reference sequence). There are 16 residues in the CDR3. In DNA form, the CDR3 reads TGTGCCAGCAGTTTAGAGGCGGGAGGGCCTGTCAATGAGCAGTTCTTC. Encoded protein: CASSLEAGGPVNEQFF.

The chain uses TRBV7-9 and TRBJ2-7; D not certain. This CDR3 is built from 11 residues. V lost 6 bases to trimming and J lost 3 bases, with 6 bases between them. The germline gives CDR1 SEHNR, CDR2 FQNEAQ (reference sequence). The CDR3 DNA reads as TGTGCCAGCAGAAAGGACTACGAGCAGTACTTC. It encodes CASRKDYEQYF.

The rearrangement links TRBV28 to TRBJ2-4; D gene unclear. Looked up from germline, CDR1 is MDHEN and CDR2 is SYDVKM. The CDR3 is 15 residues long. V lost 3 bases, J lost 5 bases, and 14 bases lay in between. Written as DNA, the CDR3 is TGTGCCAGCAGTTTGGCCCTAGGTGAGGAAAACATTCAGTACTTC. Translating gives CASSLALGEENIQYF.

The chain combines TRBV5-6 with TRBJ2-5; possibly TRBD2 for D (5 bases). Trimming took 2 bases from V and 2 from J, leaving 16 bases between them. The CDR3 runs 16 residues. Germline values: CDR1 SGHDT, CDR2 YYEEEE. The CDR3 loop is CASSFWQLVAQETQYF. The CDR3 DNA reads as TGTGCCAGCAGCTTCTGGCAGCTGGTAGCGCAAGAGACCCAGTACTTC.

The sample holds one count of this clone. The V call is TRBV19, the J call TRBJ2-5; unclear D gene. The CDR3 is 14 residues long. CDR1 and CDR2 from the germline V gene are LNHDA and SQIVND (reference sequence). With 5 bases removed from V and 5 bases from J, the gap between germline ends came to 15 bases. Here the CDR3 DNA reads TGTGCCAGTAGTCCCGACACCTGGGCCGAGACCCAGTACTTC. It encodes CASSPDTWAETQYF.

The CDR3 region is CASNPARPNEQFF. The CDR3 nucleotides are TGTGCCAGCAACCCAGCAAGACCCAATGAGCAGTTCTTC. This chain connects TRBV25-1 to TRBJ2-1; D not resolved. The CDR3 length is 13 residues. The V and J ends lost 7 bases and 6 bases respectively, with 13 bases between them. The germline gives CDR1 MGHDK, CDR2 SYGVNS.

This clone was seen just once. At one end the junction does not follow the germline gene, possibly because of a read error. This chain uses TRBV6-1 with TRBJ1-3; the D is unclear. The CDR3 is 15 amino acids. Germline V CDR1 and CDR2: MNHNS, SASEGT. The CDR3 bases are TGTGCCAGCAGAGAAGCGGGTGGCTCTGGAAACACCATATATTTT. Amino acid sequence: CASREAGGSGNTIYF.

This chain uses TRBV9 with TRBJ2-3; 7 bases fit TRBD2. From germline, CDR1 is SGDLS and CDR2 YYNGEE. The J segment lost 6 bases and the V segment lost 0 bases, leaving 13 bases of the junction unmatched. The CDR3 sequence is 17 residues long. The CDR3 DNA follows: TGTGCCAGCAGCGTAGATAGCGGGCAACTCCCCGCCGATACGCAGTATTTT. Protein product: CASSVDSGQLPADTQYF. The whole variable domain, remainder taken from reference TRBV9 and TRBJ2-3, is DSGVTQTPKHLITATGQRVTLRCSPRSGDLSVYWYQQSLDQGLQFLIQYYNGEERAKGNILERFSAQQFPDLHSELNLSSLELGDSALYFCASSVDSGQLPADTQYFGPGTRLTVL.

The rearrangement uses TRBV28 and TRBJ1-5; 9 nucleotides agree with TRBD1. V was clipped by 5 bases and J by 5 bases; unmatched bases: 4. The CDR3 length is 14 residues. In germline, CDR1 is MDHEN, CDR2 SYDVKM. Written as DNA, the CDR3 is TGTGCCAGCAGTGGGACAGGGTATGATCAGCCCCAGCATTTT. It codes for CASSGTGYDQPQHF.

The rearrangement joins TRBV5-1 to TRBJ1-1; D gene unclear. CDR1 is SGHRS and CDR2 is YFSETQ in the germline V gene. V lost 2 bases and J lost 1, with 15 bases in between. This CDR3 is built from 16 residues. Here the CDR3 DNA reads TGCGCCAGCAGCTTAAAGGGAATCCGGACGAACACTGAAGCTTTCTTT. This translates into CASSLKGIRTNTEAFF.

The rearrangement links TRBV11-2 to TRBJ1-1; the D gene is possibly TRBD1 (5 bases). Looked up from germline, CDR1 is SGHAT and CDR2 is FQNNGV. CDR3 length: 15 amino acids. The ends were cut back, 5 bases at V and 1 base at J, with 14 bases in the middle. Here the CDR3 reads CASSRPGTRNTEAFF. DNA of the CDR3: TGTGCCAGCAGCCGCCCGGGGACCCGGAACACTGAAGCTTTCTTT.

This chain uses TRBV28 with TRBJ1-4; D gene ambiguous. This CDR3 spans 14 amino acids. From germline, CDR1 is MDHEN and CDR2 SYDVKM. V was clipped by 9 bases and J by 5 bases, with 16 bases between them. The CDR3 is CASFPDGSNEKLFF. The CDR3 DNA follows: TGTGCCAGTTTCCCTGACGGATCGAATGAAAAACTGTTTTTT. Drawing the rest from reference TRBV28 and TRBJ1-4, the complete variable domain is DVKVTQSSRYLVKRTGEKVFLECVQDMDHENMFWYRQDPGLGLRLIYFSYDVKMKEKGDIPEGYSVSREKKERFSLILESASTNQTSMYLCASFPDGSNEKLFFGSGTQLSVL.

In its sample, this clone was seen a few times. The rearrangement uses TRBV28 and TRBJ1-2; no firm D call. This CDR3 comprises 16 residues. The germline V gene has CDR1 MDHEN and CDR2 SYDVKM. The V gene lost 5 bases and the J gene lost 6 bases, with 22 bases spanning the gap. This CDR3 reads CASSRLRGRREDGYTF. The DNA for the CDR3 is TGTGCCAGCAGTAGATTGAGAGGAAGAAGGGAGGATGGCTACACCTTC.